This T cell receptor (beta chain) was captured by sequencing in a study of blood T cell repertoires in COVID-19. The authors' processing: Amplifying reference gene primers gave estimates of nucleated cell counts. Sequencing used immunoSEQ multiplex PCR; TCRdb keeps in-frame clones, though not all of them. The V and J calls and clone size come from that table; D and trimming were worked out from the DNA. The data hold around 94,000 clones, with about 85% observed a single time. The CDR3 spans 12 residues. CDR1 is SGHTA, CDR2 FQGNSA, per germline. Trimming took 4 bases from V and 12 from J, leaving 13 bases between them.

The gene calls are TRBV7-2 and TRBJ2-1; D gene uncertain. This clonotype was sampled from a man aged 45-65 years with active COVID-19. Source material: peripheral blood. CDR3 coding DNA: TGTGCCAGCAGCTCCCCCCCCGGTGGGCAGTTCTTC. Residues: CASSSPPGGQFF.